This entry concerns a single T cell receptor (beta chain). What it binds is unknown. The PCR had 60 Vbeta and 13 Jbeta primers. Profiling relied on immunoSEQ multiplex PCR, and the TCRdb table lists in-frame clones only, not all of them. The top ten clones hold around 2.8% of a sample with some 150,000 clones, about two thirds of them seen once. The data were obtained in a study of cytomegalovirus exposure and HLA in healthy donors. Findings and caveats of the study: Equally common other TCR beta chains were less clonally expanded than HLA-associated ones, a later analysis found. When the data were analyzed later, several of the most significant clusters appeared to be linked to common viral pathogens.

Sequencing was performed on PBMCs. This TCR was recovered from a woman aged 25 to 45 in good health and CMV-seronegative.

The CDR3 here is CASSAGQRLNYEQYF. The CDR3 DNA is TGTGCCAGCAGTGCGGGACAGCGCCTCAACTACGAGCAGTACTTC. This chain uses TRBV28 with TRBJ2-7; D possibly corresponds to TRBD1 (7 bases). CDR1 is MDHEN and CDR2 is SYDVKM in the germline V gene. CDR3 size: 15 residues. The ends were cut back, 5 bases at V and 3 bases at J, with 17 bases in the middle. The full variable domain, completed using reference TRBV28 and TRBJ2-7, is DVKVTQSSRYLVKRTGEKVFLECVQDMDHENMFWYRQDPGLGLRLIYFSYDVKMKEKGDIPEGYSVSREKKERFSLILESASTNQTSMYLCASSAGQRLNYEQYFGPGTRLTVT.